The T cell receptor (beta chain) under discussion was sequenced for a study of blood T cells in healthy people across ages. For the study at large: Through template switching, about one barcoded beta molecule was captured per two T cells, as measured in model experiments. Study-level results: Per million T cells, TCR beta diversity dropped about linearly as age rose.

Germline V lookup: CDR1 MNHNS, CDR2 SASEGT. The CDR3 length is 15 residues. V shed 0 bases and J shed 3 bases, with 11 bases lying between them. Each donor was a healthy Caucasian individual from Russia, aged about 6 to 95. A word on this clonotype: Its antigen remains unknown.

Sample-barcoded 5' priming and a J-beta primer mix drove a second PCR of about 7 to 12 cycles. Each cDNA molecule, via a template-switch adaptor with 12 random nucleotides, was tagged. MiXCR, applied by TCRdb to the 5' RACE reads, yields one record per CDR3 protein. In the table there are roughly 1,800,000 distinct CDR3 sequences, about 50% of which are singletons. V and J are TRBV6-1 and TRBJ1-2, with D tentatively TRBD1 (6 bases). This receptor was obtained from a woman aged 40 to 55 in good health. Sequencing was done on a sample of blood. In DNA, the CDR3 is TGTGCCAGCAGTGAAGCGGGGGGGCGCGACTATGGCTACACCTTC. Protein product: CASSEAGGRDYGYTF.